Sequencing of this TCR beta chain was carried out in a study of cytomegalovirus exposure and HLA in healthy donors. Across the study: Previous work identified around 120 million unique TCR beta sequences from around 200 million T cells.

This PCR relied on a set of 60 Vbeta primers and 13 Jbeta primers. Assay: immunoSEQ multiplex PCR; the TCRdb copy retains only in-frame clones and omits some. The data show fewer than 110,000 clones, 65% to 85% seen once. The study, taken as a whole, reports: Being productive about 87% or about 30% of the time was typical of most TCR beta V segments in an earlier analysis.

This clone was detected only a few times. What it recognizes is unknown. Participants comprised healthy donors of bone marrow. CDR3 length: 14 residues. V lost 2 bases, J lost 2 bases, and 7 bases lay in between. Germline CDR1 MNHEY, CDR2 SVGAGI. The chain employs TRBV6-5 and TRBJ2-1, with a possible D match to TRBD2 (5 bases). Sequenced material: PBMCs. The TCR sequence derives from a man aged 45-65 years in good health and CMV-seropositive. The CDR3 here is CASSYERTYNEQFF. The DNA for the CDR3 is TGTGCCAGCAGTTACGAGCGGACCTACAATGAGCAGTTCTTC.